Listed below are T cell receptor beta chains from one sample, sequenced in a study of radiation and T cells in renal cell carcinoma. Generated by immunoSEQ multiplex PCR, the TCRdb table keeps only in-frame clones and is missing some. The sample has roughly 170,000 clones, 88% seen once. The input for sequencing was blood, taken from a patient whose treatment included radiotherapy and nephrectomy. Every receptor here comes from a woman aged 45-65 years with renal cell carcinoma. Both conserved end residues are part of each CDR3. A D gene is named only where the DNA matches it firmly. Rows may omit the clone size; those that give it use once, few, many or a size class.

V gene,D gene,clone size,J gene,CDR3 protein,CDR3 DNA
TRBV18,TRBD1,NA,TRBJ2-2,CASSPQTGETGELFF,TGTGCCAGCTCACCACAGACAGGGGAAACCGGGGAGCTGTTTTTT
TRBV5-1,NA,NA,TRBJ2-2,CASSFTGVTGELFF,TGCGCCAGCAGCTTCACAGGAGTCACCGGGGAGCTGTTTTTT
TRBV9,NA,few,TRBJ2-3,CASSVGSSTDTQYF,TGTGCCAGCAGCGTGGGTTCTAGCACAGATACGCAGTATTTT
TRBV19,NA,once,TRBJ1-1,CASSITGSPNTEAFF,TGTGCCAGTAGTATAACTGGCAGCCCGAACACTGAAGCTTTCTTT
TRBV9,TRBD2,NA,TRBJ2-7,CASSGPGGTYEQYF,TGTGCCAGCAGCGGGCCGGGGGGAACCTACGAGCAGTACTTC
TRBV5-4,TRBD2,NA,TRBJ2-7,CASSGGLAGPYEQYF,TGTGCCAGCAGTGGGGGGCTAGCGGGGCCCTACGAGCAGTACTTC
TRBV10-2,NA,once,TRBJ2-7,CASSQSGYEQYF,TGCGCCAGCAGTCAGTCGGGCTACGAGCAGTACTTC
TRBV6-5,TRBD1,NA,TRBJ1-2,CASSYDTGGYGYTF,TGTGCCAGCAGTTACGATACAGGGGGTTATGGCTACACCTTC
TRBV4-1,NA,NA,TRBJ1-5,CASSQTVNQPQHF,TGCGCCAGCAGCCAGACGGTTAACCAGCCCCAGCATTTT
TRBV5-1,NA,NA,TRBJ1-5,CASSGGNSNQPQHF,TGCGCCAGCAGCGGGGGAAATAGCAATCAGCCCCAGCATTTT
TRBV7-3,NA,NA,TRBJ2-5,CASSLGVEETQYF,TGTGCCAGCAGCTTAGGAGTGGAAGAGACCCAGTACTTC
TRBV7-9,NA,NA,TRBJ2-7,CASSLETAYYEQYF,TGTGCCAGCAGCCTAGAGACAGCCTACTACGAGCAGTACTTC
TRBV7-9,TRBD2,NA,TRBJ2-3,CASSRRTSGGTDTQYF,TGTGCCAGCAGCCGAAGGACTAGCGGGGGCACAGATACGCAGTATTTT
TRBV18,NA,NA,TRBJ2-5,CASSPKQQETQYF,TGTGCCAGCTCACCAAAACAGCAAGAGACCCAGTACTTC
TRBV6-6,NA,NA,TRBJ2-7,CASSPSPYEQYF,TGTGCCAGCAGTCCAAGTCCCTACGAGCAGTACTTC
TRBV19,TRBD1,NA,TRBJ1-1,CASSHLGTGKNTEAFF,TGTGCCAGTAGCCACCTGGGGACAGGGAAGAACACTGAAGCTTTCTTT
TRBV19,TRBD1,NA,TRBJ1-1,CASSTGTGMNTEAFF,TGTGCCAGTAGTACGGGGACAGGTATGAACACTGAAGCTTTCTTT
TRBV6-1,NA,NA,TRBJ1-5,CASSGEDSNQPQHF,TGTGCCAGCAGTGGGGAGGATAGCAATCAGCCCCAGCATTTT
TRBV6-5,NA,NA,TRBJ2-1,CASSSPGGSGNEQFF,TGTGCCAGCAGTTCACCAGGAGGGTCCGGGAATGAGCAGTTCTTC
TRBV6-1,TRBD2,NA,TRBJ2-7,CASRLRAGGDEQYF,TGTGCCAGCAGACTTCGAGCGGGGGGTGACGAGCAGTACTTC
TRBV25-1,NA,NA,TRBJ1-1,CASPRQDHMNTEAFF,TGTGCCAGCCCAAGACAGGACCACATGAACACTGAAGCTTTCTTT
TRBV9,NA,NA,TRBJ2-7,CASSVAPGAYEQYF,TGTGCCAGCAGCGTAGCCCCGGGGGCCTACGAGCAGTACTTC
TRBV2,TRBD1,NA,TRBJ2-5,CASSGDRGRETQYF,TGTGCCAGCAGTGGGGACAGGGGGCGTGAGACCCAGTACTTC
TRBV5-1,TRBD2,NA,TRBJ2-1,CASSGAGTNFDNEQFF,TGCGCCAGCAGCGGGGCCGGGACTAATTTCGACAATGAGCAGTTCTTC
TRBV29-1,NA,NA,TRBJ2-3,CSVESLETSTDTQYF,TGCAGCGTTGAGTCTTTGGAAACTAGCACAGATACGCAGTATTTT
TRBV6-6,NA,once,TRBJ1-1,CASSYSRSWGTEAFF,TGTGCCAGCAGTTACTCTAGAAGTTGGGGGACTGAAGCTTTCTTT
TRBV7-8,NA,NA,TRBJ1-2,CASSLLGLRSGGYTF,TGTGCCAGCAGCTTACTAGGGTTGAGAAGCGGTGGCTACACCTTC
TRBV5-1,NA,many,TRBJ1-1,CASSFWTGNPEAFF,TGCGCCAGCAGCTTCTGGACGGGAAACCCTGAAGCTTTCTTT
TRBV9,TRBD1,few,TRBJ2-2,CASSKQGAQNTGELFF,TGTGCCAGCAGCAAACAGGGGGCGCAGAACACCGGGGAGCTGTTTTTT
TRBV7-2,NA,NA,TRBJ2-2,CASSLDTRRGNTGELFF,TGTGCCAGCAGCTTAGATACTAGACGTGGAAACACCGGGGAGCTGTTTTTT
TRBV30,TRBD1,NA,TRBJ2-7,CAWRDRVSPYEQYF,TGTGCCTGGAGAGACAGGGTGAGCCCCTACGAGCAGTACTTC
TRBV5-5,TRBD2,NA,TRBJ2-7,CASSFWTSPHEQYF,TGTGCCAGCAGCTTCTGGACTAGCCCCCACGAGCAGTACTTC
TRBV2,NA,NA,TRBJ1-2,CASGFNYGYTF,TGTGCCAGTGGCTTTAACTATGGCTACACCTTC
TRBV7-8,TRBD1,NA,TRBJ1-6,CASSRGGGGAYNSPLHF,TGTGCCAGCAGTCGAGGAGGAGGGGGCGCTTATAATTCACCCCTCCACTTT
TRBV18,TRBD2,NA,TRBJ2-1,CASSLQRGVENEQFF,TGTGCCAGCTCACTCCAGCGGGGTGTGGAGAATGAGCAGTTCTTC
TRBV10-2,NA,NA,TRBJ1-2,CASSEWGSYGYTF,TGCGCCAGCAGTGAGTGGGGTAGTTATGGCTACACCTTC
TRBV11-2,NA,NA,TRBJ2-3,CASSLNTDTQYF,TGTGCCAGCAGCTTAAACACAGATACGCAGTATTTT
TRBV5-4,NA,NA,TRBJ1-2,CASSLGVGGGYTF,TGTGCCAGCAGCTTGGGGGTAGGCGGTGGCTACACCTTC
TRBV11-2,NA,NA,TRBJ1-2,CASSLAAGNGYTF,TGTGCCAGCAGCTTAGCGGCAGGAAATGGCTACACCTTC
TRBV5-4,NA,NA,TRBJ2-1,CASSRDTSTAYNEQFF,TGTGCCAGCAGCAGAGACACTAGCACTGCCTACAATGAGCAGTTCTTC
TRBV5-8,NA,few,TRBJ1-4,CASSLLFQGGEKLFF,TGTGCCAGCAGTCTTCTTTTCCAGGGTGGCGAAAAACTGTTTTTT
TRBV6-5,TRBD1,NA,TRBJ1-1,CASSYWDRRNTEAFF,TGTGCCAGCAGTTACTGGGACAGGAGAAACACTGAAGCTTTCTTT
TRBV6-1,NA,NA,TRBJ2-2,CASSAGTSNTGELFF,TGTGCCAGCAGTGCAGGGACCTCGAACACCGGGGAGCTGTTTTTT
TRBV9,NA,NA,TRBJ2-7,CASSAEGGPGNEQYF,TGTGCCAGCAGCGCGGAGGGGGGGCCGGGTAACGAGCAGTACTTC
TRBV7-8,TRBD1,NA,TRBJ1-4,CASSPGQGNEKLFF,TGTGCCAGCAGCCCGGGACAGGGGAATGAAAAACTGTTTTTT
TRBV19,TRBD1,once,TRBJ2-7,CASRTGSSYEQYF,TGTGCCAGTCGGACAGGGAGCTCCTACGAGCAGTACTTC
TRBV9,NA,NA,TRBJ1-2,CASSELGVGEGYTF,TGTGCCAGCAGCGAGCTCGGGGTGGGAGAAGGTTACACCTTC
TRBV14,TRBD1,NA,TRBJ2-2,CASSQEVRGPNTGELFF,TGTGCCAGCAGCCAAGAGGTCAGGGGGCCGAACACCGGGGAGCTGTTTTTT
TRBV4-3,NA,NA,TRBJ1-2,CASSQDRTVFYGYTF,TGCGCCAGCAGCCAAGATCGGACAGTTTTCTATGGCTACACCTTC
TRBV4-1,NA,NA,TRBJ1-1,CASSQEVANTEAFF,TGCGCCAGCAGCCAAGAGGTCGCGAACACTGAAGCTTTCTTT
TRBV4-3,NA,NA,TRBJ1-2,CASSQAWNYGYTF,TGCGCCAGCAGCCAGGCTTGGAACTATGGCTACACCTTC
TRBV18,NA,NA,TRBJ1-2,CASSPSSAVVYGYTF,TGTGCCAGCTCACCGTCGTCGGCGGTAGTTTATGGCTACACCTTC
TRBV7-2,NA,NA,TRBJ1-6,CASSLWTPRSSYNSPLHF,TGTGCCAGCAGCTTATGGACTCCCAGGAGCTCCTATAATTCACCCCTCCACTTT